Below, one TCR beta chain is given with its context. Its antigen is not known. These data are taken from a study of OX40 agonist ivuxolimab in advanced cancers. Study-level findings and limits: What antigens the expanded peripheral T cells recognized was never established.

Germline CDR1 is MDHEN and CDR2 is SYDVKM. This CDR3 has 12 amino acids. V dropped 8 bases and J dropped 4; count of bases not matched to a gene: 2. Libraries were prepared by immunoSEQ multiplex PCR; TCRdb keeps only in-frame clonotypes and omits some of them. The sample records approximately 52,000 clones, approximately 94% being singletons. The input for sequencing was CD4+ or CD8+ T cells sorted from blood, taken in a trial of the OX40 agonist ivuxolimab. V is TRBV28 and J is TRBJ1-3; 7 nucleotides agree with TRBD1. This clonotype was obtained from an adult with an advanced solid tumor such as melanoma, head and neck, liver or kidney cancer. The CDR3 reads CASWDSGNTIYF. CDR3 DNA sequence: TGTGCCAGCTGGGACAGCGGAAACACCATATATTTT.